This passage covers 20 T cell receptor beta chains from one sample sequenced in a study of spatial heterogeneity in lung cancer. From the 5' RACE reads, TCRdb called clonotypes with MiXCR, one entry per CDR3 protein. This table has about 38,000 distinct CDR3 sequences, around 7.5% appearing once. Time point denoted: sample taken at primary tumor resection. Extraction of whole RNA from tumor, nontumor lung or frozen PBMC preceded unsorted sequencing. Sequences were derived from PBMCs, sampled at surgery. These receptors originate from a male donor with early-stage non-small cell lung cancer.

This clonotype was detected ten times or more. The genes are TRBV4-3 and TRBJ2-2; TRBD2 is a possible D gene (5 bases). From germline, CDR1 is LGHNA and CDR2 YSLEER. The CDR3 contains 15 residues. Trimming removed 8 bases from V and 4 bases from J, with 17 bases in between. For the CDR3, the DNA is TGCGCCAGCGCAAGAGGGTCAATGTCCACCGGGGAGCTGTTTTTT. Translated: CASARGSMSTGELFF.

This clonotype occurred many times. This chain links TRBV6-2 or TRBV6-3 with TRBJ1-1; D gene unclear. This CDR3 comprises 15 residues. Trimming cost V 2 bases and J 0 bases, with 10 bases left between them. Germline V gene lookup returns CDR1 MNHEY and CDR2 SVGEGT. The CDR3 DNA reads as TGTGCCAGCAGTTACATGAACCGCCTGAACACTGAAGCTTTCTTT. Translation gives CASSYMNRLNTEAFF.

This clonotype came up many times. The chain uses TRBV5-1 and TRBJ2-1; 7 nucleotides agree with TRBD2. V was pared by 0 bases and J by 7 bases, with 7 bases of the junction left unmatched. The CDR3 has 15 residues. Germline-derived CDR1 and CDR2 are SGHRS and YFSETQ. CDR3: CASSLVPAGYNEQFF. In nucleotides, the CDR3 is TGCGCCAGCAGCTTGGTTCCAGCGGGATATAATGAGCAGTTCTTC.

This clonotype was found many times. This CDR3 is CASSLPGNEQFF. CDR3 sequence (DNA): TGTGCCAGCAGCTTGCCAGGGAATGAGCAGTTCTTC. The chain recombines TRBV6-2 or TRBV6-3 with TRBJ2-1; D possibly corresponds to TRBD1 (5 bases). Germline CDR1 and CDR2: MNHEY and SVGEGT. The CDR3 runs to 12 residues. V was clipped by 6 bases and J by 7 bases, with 10 bases between them.

This clonotype was counted at least ten times. The chain is built from TRBV18 and TRBJ1-1, with D hard to call. CDR1 is KGHSH and CDR2 is LQKENI in the germline V gene. CDR3 length equals 14 residues. With 0 bases removed from V and 0 bases from J, the gap between germline ends came to 5 bases. CDR3 nucleotides: TGTGCCAGCTCACCACCGCCCTTGAACACTGAAGCTTTCTTT. Translating it yields CASSPPPLNTEAFF. The full variable domain, in which reference TRBV18 and TRBJ1-1 provide the parts outside the CDR3, is NAGVMQNPRHLVRRRGQEARLRCSPMKGHSHVYWYRQLPEEGLKFMVYLQKENIIDESGMPKERFSAEFPKEGPSILRIQQVVRGDSAAYFCASSPPPLNTEAFFGQGTRLTVV.

Many counts were recorded for this clonotype. This chain joins TRBV10-3 and TRBJ2-5, with D tentatively TRBD1 or TRBD2 (5 bases each). The germline V and J ends were trimmed by 8 bases and 0 bases, with 13 bases remaining between them. Germline CDR1 and CDR2: ENHRY and SYGVKD. The CDR3 has 14 amino acids. CDR3 region: CAIGAWGYQETQYF. In nucleotides, the CDR3 is TGTGCCATCGGGGCCTGGGGGTACCAAGAGACCCAGTACTTC.

The V and J genes are TRBV10-3 and TRBJ1-5; D is unresolved. Trimming took off 6 bases at V and 2 bases at J, with 11 bases between the two ends. CDR1 and CDR2 (germline): ENHRY, SYGVKD. The CDR3 length is 14 residues. The CDR3 is CAISPEHGNQPQHF. The CDR3 region has the DNA TGTGCCATCAGCCCAGAACATGGCAATCAGCCCCAGCATTTT.

In its sample, this clonotype was seen a few times. The chain carries TRBV6-2 or TRBV6-3 and TRBJ1-2; D is unresolved. Germline-derived CDR1 and CDR2 are MNHEY and SVGEGT. The CDR3 runs 13 residues. Trimming cost V 8 bases and J 7 bases, with 17 bases left between them. CDR3 in amino acids: CASQFREYLGYTF. Written as DNA, the CDR3 is TGTGCCAGCCAATTCCGGGAGTACCTTGGCTACACCTTC.

This clonotype was observed at least ten times. In nucleotides, the CDR3 is TGTGCCAGCAGCTTACAGGGGGACGCGACTGAAGCTTTCTTT. Protein sequence: CASSLQGDATEAFF. This chain joins TRBV7-8 and TRBJ1-1; TRBD1 agrees at 7 bases. This CDR3 comprises 14 residues. Germline assignment: CDR1 SGHVS and CDR2 FQNEAQ. J was trimmed by 5 bases and V by 2 bases; bases with no gene match: 5.

This clonotype was counted between two and nine times. The chain links TRBV7-2 to TRBJ2-1; 10 positions agree with TRBD1. V shed 4 bases, J shed 6 bases, and the junction held 6 bases outside the gene matches. There are 15 residues in the CDR3. CDR1 is SGHTA, CDR2 FQGNSA, per germline. CDR3 in amino acids: CASSYGTGVINEQFF. The CDR3 coding sequence is TGTGCCAGCAGCTACGGGACAGGGGTCATCAATGAGCAGTTCTTC.

This clonotype was seen a few times. The chain recombines TRBV3-1 with TRBJ1-1; D gene unclear. CDR1 and CDR2 (germline): LGHDT, YNNKEL (reference sequence). The length of the CDR3 is 13 residues. The ends were cut back, 3 bases at V and 5 bases at J, with 10 bases in the middle. The CDR3 DNA reads TGTGCCAGCAGCCACAACGGGGAGACTGAAGCTTTCTTT. It is translated as CASSHNGETEAFF. Drawing the rest from reference TRBV3-1 and TRBJ1-1, the complete variable domain is DTAVSQTPKYLVTQMGNDKSIKCEQNLGHDTMYWYKQDSKKFLKIMFSYNNKELIINETVPNRFSPKSPDKAHLNLHINSLELGDSAVYFCASSHNGETEAFFGQGTRLTVV.

Many counts were recorded for this clonotype. V is TRBV4-1 and J is TRBJ2-5; 11 bases are shared with TRBD1. The CDR3 covers 15 residues. After removal of 0 bases from V and 4 bases from J, the junction contained 1 base not matched to a gene. Germline values: CDR1 MGHRA, CDR2 YSYEKL. CDR3 in DNA: TGCGCCAGCAGCCAAGAGGGGACAGGGGGAGAGACCCAGTACTTC. As protein: CASSQEGTGGETQYF.

This chain uses TRBV27 with TRBJ2-7, with 7 bases fitting TRBD1. Germline-derived CDR1 and CDR2 are MNHEY and SMNVEV (reference sequence). Trimming took 6 bases from V and 2 from J; bases not matched to a gene: 4. The CDR3 extends over 13 amino acids. The CDR3 coding sequence is TGTGCCAGCAGAACTGACAGGGCCTACGAGCAGTACTTC. It codes for CASRTDRAYEQYF.

In this sample, this clonotype turned up many times. The chain combines TRBV7-3 with TRBJ2-4; 7 bases map to TRBD2. With V trimmed by 5 bases and J by 0 bases, 7 bases remained unmatched. CDR1 is SGHTA, CDR2 FQGTGA, per germline. This CDR3 is 16 amino acids long. CDR3 loop: CASSPGGSIAKNIQYF. DNA of the CDR3: TGTGCCAGCAGCCCAGGCGGGAGCATAGCCAAAAACATTCAGTACTTC.

There are many counts of this clonotype. The chain links TRBV20-1 to TRBJ2-3; D is undetermined. V lost 4 bases and J lost 0, with 8 bases in between. Germline V lookup: CDR1 DFQATT, CDR2 SNEGSKA (reference sequence). The CDR3 loop spans 13 amino acids. The CDR3 reads CSAIGTSTDTQYF. In DNA form, the CDR3 reads TGCAGTGCTATAGGTACTAGCACAGATACGCAGTATTTT.

This clonotype was seen only a few times. The J gene is TRBJ2-7, the V gene TRBV5-6; the D gene could be TRBD1 or TRBD2 (5 bases each). The CDR3 length is 13 residues. Trimming shortened V by 10 bases and J by 7 bases, and 21 bases separated the two germline ends. Germline V gene data show CDR1 as SGHDT and CDR2 as YYEEEE. In DNA form, the CDR3 reads TGTGCCTCAGGGAGACTGGGACCGGGAGAGCAGTACTTC. It codes for CASGRLGPGEQYF.

This clonotype was seen a few times. This sequence joins TRBV3-1 and TRBJ1-6, with TRBD1 identical over 7 bases. The CDR3 has 14 amino acids. Losses at the gene ends were 6 bases for V and 7 bases for J; bases not matched to a gene: 6. Germline V gives CDR1 LGHDT, CDR2 YNNKEL (reference sequence). CDR3 DNA: TGTGCCAGCAGTCAGGGACAGAGCAATTCACCCCTCCACTTT. Translated: CASSQGQSNSPLHF.

This clonotype has a count of ten or more. The J gene is TRBJ2-1, the V gene TRBV25-1; 9 bases align to TRBD2. V dropped 1 base and J dropped 8; count of bases not matched to a gene: 6. The CDR3 has 15 residues. The germline CDR1 and CDR2 sequences are MGHDK and SYGVNS. In DNA form, the CDR3 reads TGTGCCAGCAGTGAATTAGCGGGAGTGGACTATGAGCAGTTCTTC. Protein product: CASSELAGVDYEQFF.

This clonotype was picked up a small number of times. V gene TRBV6-1 combines with J gene TRBJ2-1, with D perhaps TRBD1 or TRBD2 (6 bases each). This CDR3 comprises 15 residues. Germline CDR1 and CDR2: MNHNS and SASEGT. The V gene lost 5 bases and the J gene lost 2 bases, with 13 bases spanning the gap. CDR3 sequence (DNA): TGTGCCAGCAGTAGGGGGAGGACGGCCTACAATGAGCAGTTCTTC. Protein product: CASSRGRTAYNEQFF.

V usage is TRBV18 and J usage is TRBJ2-7; D not certain. CDR3 size: 13 residues. Trimming cost V 6 bases and J 1 base, with 10 bases left between them. Germline loops: CDR1 KGHSH, CDR2 LQKENI. The CDR3 spells CASSGSQSYEQYF. Written as DNA, the CDR3 is TGTGCCAGCTCTGGCTCTCAGTCCTACGAGCAGTACTTC.